This TCR beta chain was sequenced in a study of shared T cell receptors in the human thymus. The assay was immunoSEQ multiplex PCR, and TCRdb's table has in-frame clones only and misses some. The profile shows fewer than 700,000 clones, approximately 90% of them singletons. Germline V gene sequence: CDR1 MDHEN, CDR2 SYDVKM. The junction had 2 bases not matched to a gene; V was cut back by 3 bases and J by 2 bases. This CDR3 is built from 15 residues. These data also featured in a second study, about human thymus T cells. As that report states: Immunologically healthy infants in Finland undergoing congenital heart defect surgery were the donors. Resections from corrective heart surgery provided thymus tissue. In thymic and blood repertoires alike, V and J usage looked biased.

The chain is built from TRBV28 and TRBJ2-1; 9 bases fit TRBD2. The sequencing sample was made of thymocytes. The sequence derives from a boy under three years old with a congenital heart defect. In DNA, the CDR3 is TGTGCCAGCAGTTTGGCGGGAGGGCCCTACAATGAGCAGTTCTTC. Translation gives CASSLAGGPYNEQFF. The whole variable domain, filled in from reference TRBV28 and TRBJ2-1, reads DVKVTQSSRYLVKRTGEKVFLECVQDMDHENMFWYRQDPGLGLRLIYFSYDVKMKEKGDIPEGYSVSREKKERFSLILESASTNQTSMYLCASSLAGGPYNEQFFGPGTRLTVL.